This TCR beta chain was identified in a study of blood T cell repertoires in COVID-19. Overall study context: The United States, Italy and Spain were the sources of the acute and convalescent COVID-19 samples. Sample material is recorded as cDNA or gDNA derived from T cells, B-cell-depleted T cells, or PBMCs.

Germline V gene data show CDR1 as KGHSH and CDR2 as LQKENI. CDR3 size: 13 residues. V lost 6 bases, J lost 7 bases, and 13 bases lay in between. It was during active infection that Seattle patients were enrolled and then longitudinally followed. Authors' data handling: Amplifying reference gene primers gave estimates of nucleated cell counts. The repertoire was sequenced with immunoSEQ multiplex PCR; TCRdb's copy has only in-frame clones and lacks some. The V and J calls and the clone size are those of that table, but D and trimming were determined from the DNA. The table includes around 250,000 clones, around 91% detected once.

The TCR sequence derives from a woman between 55 and 75 years old with COVID-19, enrolled during active disease. The V and J genes are TRBV18 and TRBJ2-1; a possible D gene is TRBD1 (7 bases). Sequenced sample: peripheral blood. The CDR3 sequence is CASSPAGGNEQFF. CDR3 nucleotides: TGTGCCAGCTCCCCCGCAGGGGGGAATGAGCAGTTCTTC.